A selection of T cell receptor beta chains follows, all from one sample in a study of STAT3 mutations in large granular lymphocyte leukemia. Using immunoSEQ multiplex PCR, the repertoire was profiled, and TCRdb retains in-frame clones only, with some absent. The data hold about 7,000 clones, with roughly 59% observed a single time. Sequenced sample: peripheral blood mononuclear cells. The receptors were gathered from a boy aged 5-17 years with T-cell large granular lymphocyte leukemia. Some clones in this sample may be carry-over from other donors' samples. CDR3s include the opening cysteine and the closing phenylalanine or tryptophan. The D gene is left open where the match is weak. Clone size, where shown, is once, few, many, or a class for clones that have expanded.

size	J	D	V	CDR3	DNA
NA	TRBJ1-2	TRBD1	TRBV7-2	CASSSGTDYGYTF	TGTGCCAGCAGCTCCGGGACAGACTATGGCTACACCTTC
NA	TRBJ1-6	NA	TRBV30	CAWSAGYNSPLHF	TGTGCCTGGAGTGCGGGCTATAATTCACCCCTCCACTTT
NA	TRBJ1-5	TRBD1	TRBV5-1	CASSLANQTGQGHQPQHF	TGCGCCAGCAGCTTGGCCAATCAAACGGGACAGGGGCATCAGCCCCAGCATTTT
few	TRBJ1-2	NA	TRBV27	CASSLLSSQGSSHGYTF	TGTGCCAGCAGTTTATTGTCCTCTCAGGGGTCTTCCCACGGCTACACCTTC
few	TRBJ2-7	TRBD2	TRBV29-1	CSVLAGGREQYF	TGCAGCGTACTAGCGGGGGGGCGAGAGCAGTACTTC
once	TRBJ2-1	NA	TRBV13	CASSSRLLREQFF	TGTGCCAGCAGCTCCCGACTACTCAGGGAGCAGTTCTTC
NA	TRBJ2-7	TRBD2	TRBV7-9	CASGLAGGLYEQYF	TGTGCCAGCGGTCTAGCGGGAGGCCTCTACGAGCAGTACTTC
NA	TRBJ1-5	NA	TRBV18	CASSQGQNQPQHF	TGTGCCAGCTCGCAAGGACAGAACCAGCCCCAGCATTTT
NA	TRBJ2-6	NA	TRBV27	CASSFRGGSGANVLTF	TGTGCCAGCAGTTTTAGAGGGGGCTCTGGGGCCAACGTCCTGACTTTC
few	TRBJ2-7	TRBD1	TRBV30	CAWSKTGASYEQYF	TGTGCCTGGAGTAAAACAGGGGCGAGTTACGAGCAGTACTTC
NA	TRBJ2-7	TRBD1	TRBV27	CASSPGQGRSEQYF	TGTGCCAGCAGTCCCGGACAGGGTCGTAGCGAGCAGTACTTC
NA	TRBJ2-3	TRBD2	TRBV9	CASSVVSGGADTQYF	TGTGCCAGCAGCGTAGTTTCGGGAGGGGCAGATACGCAGTATTTT
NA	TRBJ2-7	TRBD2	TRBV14	CASSQEVAGYSYEQYF	TGTGCCAGCAGCCAAGAGGTAGCGGGTTACTCCTACGAGCAGTACTTC
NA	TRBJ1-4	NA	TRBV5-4	CASSSIEGDEKLFF	TGTGCCAGCAGCTCGATAGAGGGGGATGAAAAACTGTTTTTT
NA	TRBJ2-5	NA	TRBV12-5	CASGPRGHQETQYF	TGTGCTAGTGGACCGAGGGGACACCAAGAGACCCAGTACTTC
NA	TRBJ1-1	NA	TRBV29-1	CSVPTDSEAFF	TGCAGCGTCCCGACGGATTCTGAAGCTTTCTTT
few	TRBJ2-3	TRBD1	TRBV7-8	CASSLRGTGTDTQYF	TGTGCCAGCAGCCTCAGGGGGACCGGCACAGATACGCAGTATTTT
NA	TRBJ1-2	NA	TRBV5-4	CASSLAKGEVWYGYTF	TGTGCCAGCAGCTTGGCCAAGGGGGAGGTCTGGTATGGCTACACCTTC
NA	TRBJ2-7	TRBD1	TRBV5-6	CASSLRQGVPYEQYF	TGTGCCAGCAGCTTGAGACAGGGGGTCCCCTACGAGCAGTACTTC
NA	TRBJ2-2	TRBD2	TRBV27	CASSYGGLGPPGELFF	TGTGCCAGCAGTTATGGGGGACTAGGACCGCCCGGGGAGCTGTTTTTT
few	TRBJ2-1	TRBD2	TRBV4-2	CASSQDEGGGANEQFF	TGTGCCAGCAGCCAAGATGAGGGCGGGGGGGCCAATGAGCAGTTCTTC
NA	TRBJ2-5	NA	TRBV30	CAWSPGKVETQYF	TGTGCCTGGAGTCCGGGGAAAGTAGAGACCCAGTACTTC
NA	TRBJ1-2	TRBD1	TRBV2	CASSDLDRTFYTF	TGTGCCAGCAGTGACCTGGACAGGACATTCTACACCTTC
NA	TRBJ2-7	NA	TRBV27	CASSFVGYEQYF	TGTGCCAGCAGTTTTGTGGGCTACGAGCAGTACTTC
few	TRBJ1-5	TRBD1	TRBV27	CASSLQGAAQPQHF	TGTGCCAGCAGTTTACAGGGGGCTGCTCAGCCCCAGCATTTT
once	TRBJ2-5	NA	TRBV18	CASSPPRGKETQYF	TGTGCCAGCTCACCCCCACGGGGGAAGGAGACCCAGTACTTC